These 27 T cell receptor beta chains were all obtained from the same sample, sequenced in a study of CXCR3-negative and CXCR3-positive naive CD8 T cells. Study results and limitations: The study found more hydrophobic TRB CDR3s in CXCR3-positive naive cells than in CXCR3-negative naive cells.

No cognate antigen is known for these TCRs. Through 5' RACE with UMI labels, the TRB cDNA libraries were prepared. One entry per CDR3 protein, without DNA, is what TCRdb gives after re-calling the 5' RACE reads. The sample spans around 95,000 distinct CDR3 sequences; the ten largest clones claim less than 1.1%. The specimen sequenced was naive CXCR3+ CD8+ T cells from blood. Subset indicated: CD45RO-CCR7+CD27+CD95- naive CD8+ T cells expressing CXCR3 (TNR3+). Receptors originate from a human donor in good health. Some clones in this sample may be carry-over from other donors' samples.

This rearrangement joins TRBV9 to TRBJ1-1. There are 15 residues in the CDR3. Per germline, CDR1 SGDLS and CDR2 YYNGEE. CDR3: CASSVVGEVNTEAFF.

The V gene is TRBV9, the J gene TRBJ2-7; TCRdb gives TRBD2 as the D gene, but with no DNA this cannot be confirmed. From germline, CDR1 is SGDLS and CDR2 YYNGEE. The CDR3 is 17 amino acids. The CDR3 sequence: CASSANLAGGHPYEQYF. Looking up the rest from reference TRBV9 and TRBJ2-7 gives the full variable domain: DSGVTQTPKHLITATGQRVTLRCSPRSGDLSVYWYQQSLDQGLQFLIQYYNGEERAKGNILERFSAQQFPDLHSELNLSSLELGDSALYFCASSANLAGGHPYEQYFGPGTRLTVT.

The chain recombines TRBV21-1 with TRBJ1-2; there is no DNA to check the TCRdb D call of TRBD1. TRBV21-1 has pseudogene status. The CDR3 length is 15 residues. CDR3 sequence reads: CASSKTVLGDYGYTF.

The chain carries TRBV28 and TRBJ2-1; TCRdb picks TRBD2, but there is no DNA to check that call. Germline V CDR1 and CDR2: MDHEN, SYDVKM. The CDR3 extends over 15 amino acids. CDR3 amino acids: CASRISGGAGNEQFF.

The chain combines TRBV7-9 with TRBJ2-6. This CDR3 spans 17 amino acids. Germline CDR1 is SEHNR and CDR2 is FQNEAQ (reference sequence). The CDR3 loop reads CASSLAQAISGANVLTF. The whole variable domain, remainder taken from reference TRBV7-9 and TRBJ2-6, is DTGVSQNPRHKITKRGQNVTFRCDPISEHNRLYWYRQTLGQGPEFLTYFQNEAQLEKSRLLSDRFSAERPKGSFSTLEIQRTEQGDSAMYLCASSLAQAISGANVLTFGAGSRLTVL.

The chain couples TRBV14 to TRBJ2-7; lacking DNA, the TRBD1 call made by TCRdb goes unchecked. The V gene's germline CDR1 is SGHDN and CDR2 FVKESK. The CDR3 extends over 17 amino acids. The CDR3 reads CASSHLRGGAGSYEQYF.

The chain carries TRBV7-2 and TRBJ2-3; TCRdb reports TRBD2, a call that lacks DNA to check it against. The CDR3 is 16 amino acids. Germline V gives CDR1 SGHTA, CDR2 FQGNSA. The CDR3 sequence: CASSSRLGLVPDTQYF.

The chain is built from TRBV7-9 and TRBJ2-7; without DNA, the TCRdb call of TRBD1 cannot be checked. The CDR3 loop spans 15 amino acids. Germline V gene data show CDR1 as SEHNR and CDR2 as FQNEAQ (reference sequence). The CDR3 protein is CASSLAWDSSYEQYF.

This chain connects TRBV7-9 to TRBJ1-5. From germline, CDR1 is SEHNR and CDR2 FQNEAQ (reference sequence). The CDR3 has 14 amino acids. Here the CDR3 reads CASSGRYSNQPQHF. The full variable domain, its missing parts supplied by reference TRBV7-9 and TRBJ1-5, is DTGVSQNPRHKITKRGQNVTFRCDPISEHNRLYWYRQTLGQGPEFLTYFQNEAQLEKSRLLSDRFSAERPKGSFSTLEIQRTEQGDSAMYLCASSGRYSNQPQHFGDGTRLSIL.

Here the CDR3 reads CASSFKNTEAFF. The V gene is TRBV5-4, the J gene TRBJ1-1. From germline, CDR1 is SGHNT and CDR2 YYREEE (reference sequence). The CDR3 runs to 12 residues. Full variable domain (remainder filled in from reference TRBV5-4 and TRBJ1-1): ETGVTQSPTHLIKTRGQQVTLRCSSQSGHNTVSWYQQALGQGPQFIFQYYREEENGRGNFPPRFSGLQFPNYSSELNVNALELDDSALYLCASSFKNTEAFFGQGTRLTVV.

The chain has TRBV29-1 and TRBJ2-4; TCRdb gives TRBD2 as the D gene, but with no DNA this cannot be confirmed. The CDR3 is made up of 13 amino acids. CDR1 is SQVTM and CDR2 is ANQGSEA in the germline V gene. The CDR3 protein is CSVPGTSGGAWYF.

This chain uses TRBV20-1 with TRBJ2-1; TCRdb designates TRBD1, a call that cannot be tested without DNA. Germline V CDR1 and CDR2: DFQATT, SNEGSKA (reference sequence). This CDR3 is 14 amino acids long. The CDR3 spells CSAPFGGPYNEQFF.

The J gene is TRBJ2-7, the V gene TRBV20-1; TCRdb's D call, TRBD1, is unchecked because there is no DNA. From germline, CDR1 is DFQATT and CDR2 SNEGSKA (reference sequence). This CDR3 comprises 15 residues. The chain's CDR3 is CSATTGSTVPYEQYF.

V usage is TRBV20-1 and J usage is TRBJ2-3; TCRdb lists TRBD2, though no DNA is available to test this call. Germline V CDR1 and CDR2: DFQATT, SNEGSKA (reference sequence). CDR3 length equals 15 residues. The CDR3 reads CSARDLGQSTDTQYF.

The genes are TRBV11-2 and TRBJ2-7; the D call from TCRdb, TRBD1, cannot be confirmed without DNA. The CDR3 runs to 16 residues. Germline V CDR1 and CDR2: SGHAT, FQNNGV. This CDR3 is CASSLEGQGTSYEQYF. The full variable domain, in which reference TRBV11-2 and TRBJ2-7 provide the parts outside the CDR3, is EAGVAQSPRYKIIEKRQSVAFWCNPISGHATLYWYQQILGQGPKLLIQFQNNGVVDDSQLPKDRFSAERLKGVDSTLKIQPAKLEDSAVYLCASSLEGQGTSYEQYFGPGTRLTVT.

The chain employs TRBV6-5 and TRBJ1-2; TCRdb indicates TRBD1, and absent DNA this call remains unverified. The germline CDR1 and CDR2 sequences are MNHEY and SVGAGI. The CDR3 loop spans 14 amino acids. The CDR3 reads CASSYSWGRDGYTF.

This rearrangement joins TRBV12-3 or TRBV12-4 to TRBJ2-2. The CDR3 runs 13 residues. CDR3 sequence: CASSPSWPGELFF.

This chain links TRBV29-1 with TRBJ2-6; as DNA is missing, the TRBD2 call by TCRdb cannot be tested. The germline V gene has CDR1 SQVTM and CDR2 ANQGSEA. The CDR3 runs 14 residues. CDR3 residues: CSVPSGSGANVLTF.

The chain links TRBV5-5 to TRBJ1-5; TCRdb picks TRBD1, but there is no DNA to check that call. The CDR3 runs to 16 residues. Germline-derived CDR1 and CDR2 are SGHKS and YYEKEE (reference sequence). The CDR3 reads CATEKTGTGGSQPQHF.

The V and J genes are TRBV6-6 and TRBJ1-4; with no DNA, the TCRdb D assignment of TRBD1 cannot be verified. The CDR3 spans 15 residues. The germline CDR1 and CDR2 sequences are MNHNY and SVGAGI (reference sequence). The CDR3 loop reads CASSFSRDRGEKLFF.

V usage is TRBV4-1 and J usage is TRBJ2-1; checking the TCRdb D call of TRBD2 is not possible without DNA. Germline loops: CDR1 MGHRA, CDR2 YSYEKL. The CDR3 sequence is 19 residues long. The CDR3 region is CASTSLGLAGGKSNNEQFF.

The chain uses TRBV29-1 and TRBJ2-5. Germline CDR1 is SQVTM and CDR2 is ANQGSEA. There are 14 residues in the CDR3. CDR3: CSVEDNLQQETQYF.

The rearrangement links TRBV9 to TRBJ2-1; TCRdb designates TRBD1, a call that cannot be tested without DNA. The CDR3 contains 15 residues. CDR1 is SGDLS, CDR2 YYNGEE, per germline. The CDR3 reads CASSPEPGPNNEQFF.

The rearrangement links TRBV5-1 to TRBJ2-4; there is no DNA to check the TCRdb D call of TRBD1. Germline values: CDR1 SGHRS, CDR2 YFSETQ. The CDR3 length is 14 residues. The CDR3 sequence: CASSLVLGENIQYF.

J is TRBJ2-1 and V is TRBV29-1; checking the TCRdb D call of TRBD1 is not possible without DNA. The germline V gene encodes CDR1 SQVTM and CDR2 ANQGSEA. The CDR3 sequence is 14 residues long. Here the CDR3 reads CSVESGTELIKGFF.

V and J are TRBV14 and TRBJ1-1; TCRdb returns TRBD1, unconfirmable since there is no DNA. The CDR3 extends over 12 amino acids. Germline V gene sequence: CDR1 SGHDN, CDR2 FVKESK. CDR3 amino acids: CASSQGHPAAFF.

The chain carries TRBV7-6 and TRBJ2-7. The CDR3 contains 13 residues. Germline V gene data show CDR1 as SGHVS and CDR2 as FNYEAQ. CDR3: CASSEGSAYEQYF.